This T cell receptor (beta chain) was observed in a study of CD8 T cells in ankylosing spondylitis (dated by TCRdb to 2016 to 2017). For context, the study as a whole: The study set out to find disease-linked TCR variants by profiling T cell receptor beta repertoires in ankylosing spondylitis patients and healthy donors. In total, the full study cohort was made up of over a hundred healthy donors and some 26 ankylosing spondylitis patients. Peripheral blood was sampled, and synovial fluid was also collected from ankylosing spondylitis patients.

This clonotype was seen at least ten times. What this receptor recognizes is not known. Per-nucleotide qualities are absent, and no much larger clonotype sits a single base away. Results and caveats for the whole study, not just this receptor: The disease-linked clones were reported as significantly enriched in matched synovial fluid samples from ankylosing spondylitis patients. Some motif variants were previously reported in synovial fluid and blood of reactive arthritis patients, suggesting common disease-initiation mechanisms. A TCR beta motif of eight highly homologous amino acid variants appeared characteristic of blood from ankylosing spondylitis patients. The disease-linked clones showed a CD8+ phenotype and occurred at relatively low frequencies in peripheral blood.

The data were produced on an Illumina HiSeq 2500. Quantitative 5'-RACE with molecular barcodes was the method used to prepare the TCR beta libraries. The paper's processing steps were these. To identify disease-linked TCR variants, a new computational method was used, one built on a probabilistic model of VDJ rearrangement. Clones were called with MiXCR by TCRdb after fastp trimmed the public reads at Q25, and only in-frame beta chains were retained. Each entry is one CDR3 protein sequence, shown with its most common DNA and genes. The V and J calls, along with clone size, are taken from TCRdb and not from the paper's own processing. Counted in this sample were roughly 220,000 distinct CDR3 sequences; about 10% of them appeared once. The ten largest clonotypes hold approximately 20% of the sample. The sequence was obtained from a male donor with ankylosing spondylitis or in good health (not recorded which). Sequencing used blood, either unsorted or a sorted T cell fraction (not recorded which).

Here the CDR3 is given as CSAQRGTNEKLFF. The nucleotides are TGCAGTGCTCAAAGGGGAACTAATGAAAAACTGTTTTTT. The chain joins TRBV20-1 to TRBJ1-4, and TRBD1 may be the D gene, going by 5 matching bases. CDR1 and CDR2 were assigned from the germline V gene (reference sequence) as DFQATT and SNEGSKA. The CDR3 contains 13 residues, cysteine and phenylalanine counted. CDR3 DNA only is kept here, 39 bases in frame from base 1. Cut back by 5 bases and 1 base, the V and J ends lie 8 bases apart.